The sequence of this T cell receptor (beta chain) was determined in a study of CD8+ T cells in alopecia areata. Study-wide background: Oral tofacitinib, 5 to 10 mg twice daily, was given in an open-label trial. Tofacitinib ran for 6 to 18 months before 6 months off drug.

Findings and limits, study-wide: Clonality was higher in lesional than normal scalp, especially in alopecia totalis/universalis.

Concerning this clone itself: Its target is not known.

Treatment: oral pan-JAK inhibitor, 5-10 mg twice daily. Lesional scalp tissue (obtained by punch biopsy) and peripheral blood were collected from alopecia areata patients. The authors extracted RNA and reverse transcribed it into cDNA as the sequencing template. Clones were sequenced by immunoSEQ multiplex PCR, and TCRdb holds only the in-frame ones, with some missing. The table records hundreds of thousands of clones, 50% to 75% of them present only once. V gave up 3 bases and J gave up 5 bases; unmatched junction bases: 9. From germline, CDR1 is SGDLS and CDR2 YYNGEE. This CDR3 is 15 amino acids long.

Here the sequenced sample was CD4+ T cells sorted from blood, taken around week 52, from a patient treated with tofacitinib. The sequence derives from a human donor with alopecia areata. The chain recombines TRBV9 with TRBJ2-5, with TRBD2 matching 8 bases. CDR3 DNA sequence: TGTGCCAGCAGCGCGAGAGAGCGGGGGCTTGAGACCCAGTACTTC. This sequence encodes CASSARERGLETQYF.